Detailed here is one T cell receptor beta chain. The sample comes from a study of blood T cell repertoires in COVID-19. Study information: The samples span acute and convalescent COVID-19 from the United States, Italy and Spain. PBMCs, B-cell-depleted T cells, or T cells were the source of the cDNA or gDNA that made up the material.

The CDR3 consists of 15 residues. Germline V lookup: CDR1 KGHDR, CDR2 SFDVKD. The junction had 9 bases not matched to a gene; V was cut back by 4 bases and J by 5 bases. Under the authors' procedure: Using reference gene primer amplification, nucleated cell counts were estimated. Produced via immunoSEQ multiplex PCR; TCRdb's table is partial and in-frame only. The D gene and trimming were derived from the DNA, and the V and J assignments and clone size from that table. The sample yields tens of thousands of clones, roughly 84% seen once. The material sequenced was peripheral blood. This clonotype originated in a man aged 45-65 years with acute or convalescent COVID-19. The chain is built from TRBV24-1 and TRBJ1-2; 7 bases align to TRBD1. The CDR3 DNA reads TGTGCCACCAGTGAGTCTAGGGGGACAGTTTATGGCTACACCTTC. Its protein product is CATSESRGTVYGYTF.